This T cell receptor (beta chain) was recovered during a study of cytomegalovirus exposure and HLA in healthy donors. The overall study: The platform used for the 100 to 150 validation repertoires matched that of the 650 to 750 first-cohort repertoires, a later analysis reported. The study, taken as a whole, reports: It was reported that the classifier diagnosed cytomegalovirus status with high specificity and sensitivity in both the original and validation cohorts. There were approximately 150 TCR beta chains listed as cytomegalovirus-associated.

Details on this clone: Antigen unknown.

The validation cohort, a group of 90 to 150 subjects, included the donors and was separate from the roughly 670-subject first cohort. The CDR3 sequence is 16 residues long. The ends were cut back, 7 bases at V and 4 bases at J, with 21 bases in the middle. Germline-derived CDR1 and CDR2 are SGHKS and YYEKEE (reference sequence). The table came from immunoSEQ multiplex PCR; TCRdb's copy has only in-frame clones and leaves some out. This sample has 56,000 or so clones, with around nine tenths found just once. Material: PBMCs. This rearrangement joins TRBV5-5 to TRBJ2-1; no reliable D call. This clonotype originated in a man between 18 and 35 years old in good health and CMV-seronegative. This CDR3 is CASDPRVAPTYNEQFF. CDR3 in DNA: TGTGCCAGCGACCCTCGAGTGGCACCGACATACAATGAGCAGTTCTTC.